These 23 T cell receptor beta chains originate from one sample sequenced in a study of yellow fever vaccine responses in identical twins. TCRdb re-analysed the RT-PCR reads in MiXCR, keeping a single row per CDR3 protein. The sample has about 8,700 distinct CDR3 sequences, roughly 88% seen once. The specimen comprised T cells from blood (PBMCs), unsorted or a sorted subset (not recorded which), sampled before or after yellow fever vaccination (not recorded which). The receptors come from a woman aged 18-35 years who received the yellow fever vaccine.

J is TRBJ2-1 and V is TRBV5-4, with a possible D match to TRBD2 (5 bases). The CDR3 has 17 amino acids. From germline, CDR1 is SGHNT and CDR2 YYREEE (reference sequence). Between the trimmed V and J ends, which lost 0 bases and 0 bases, there was a span of 13 bases. The CDR3 reads CASSLGSAHPSYNEQFF. The DNA for the CDR3 is TGTGCCAGCAGCTTGGGTAGCGCCCACCCCTCCTACAATGAGCAGTTCTTC.

The V and J genes are TRBV6-2 or TRBV6-3 and TRBJ1-5; TRBD1 matches 11 bases. Germline assignment: CDR1 MNHEY and CDR2 SVGEGT. This CDR3 region has 18 residues. V was pared by 3 bases and J by 3 bases, with 10 bases of the junction left unmatched. The CDR3 protein is CASSYSGTGGRDNQPQHF. CDR3 nucleotides: TGTGCCAGCAGTTATTCCGGGACAGGGGGGAGGGACAATCAGCCCCAGCATTTT.

The rearrangement links TRBV12-3 or TRBV12-4 to TRBJ2-5; D is undetermined. CDR3 size: 13 residues. Between the trimmed V and J ends, which lost 1 base and 5 bases, there was a span of 8 bases. CDR3 in DNA: TGTGCCAGCAGTTTAGTGGGAATTGAGACCCAGTACTTC. It translates to CASSLVGIETQYF.

The rearrangement uses TRBV7-6 and TRBJ2-7; perhaps D is TRBD1 or TRBD2 (5 bases each). The germline CDR1 and CDR2 sequences are SGHVS and FNYEAQ. The CDR3 runs to 15 residues. V was clipped by 2 bases and J by 1 base, with 12 bases between them. The DNA of the CDR3 is TGTGCCAGCAGCTTATCGGGGCTAGGTTCCTACGAGCAGTACTTC. This codes for CASSLSGLGSYEQYF.

This clonotype was observed once. The chain is built from TRBV18 and TRBJ2-5, with D perhaps given as TRBD1 or TRBD2 (5 bases each). This CDR3 comprises 14 residues. The germline gives CDR1 KGHSH, CDR2 LQKENI. Trimming took 1 base from V and 1 from J, leaving 7 bases between them. The CDR3 DNA follows: TGTGCCAGCTCACCACGGGGGATCCAAGAGACCCAGTACTTC. Amino acids: CASSPRGIQETQYF.

In its sample, this clonotype was seen once. V gene TRBV2 combines with J gene TRBJ1-5; the D gene is possibly TRBD1 (5 bases). The CDR3 has 14 amino acids. Germline CDR1 reads SNHLY; CDR2 reads FYNNEI. Trimming left V 6 bases short and J 6 bases short, with 15 bases between. DNA for the CDR3: TGTGCCAGCAGAGTCTCAGGGAGTGCTCAGCCCCAGCATTTT. Its translation: CASRVSGSAQPQHF. Together with reference TRBV2 and TRBJ1-5, the CDR3 gives the full variable domain: EPEVTQTPSHQVTQMGQEVILRCVPISNHLYFYWYRQILGQKVEFLVSFYNNEISEKSEIFDDQFSVERPDGSNFTLKIRSTKLEDSAMYFCASRVSGSAQPQHFGDGTRLSIL.

This clonotype was detected only a few times. J is TRBJ1-3 and V is TRBV29-1; D is perhaps TRBD1 (6 bases). This CDR3 comprises 12 residues. The germline V gene has CDR1 SQVTM and CDR2 ANQGSEA. V lost 6 bases, J lost 4 bases, and 10 bases lay in between. In DNA form, the CDR3 reads TGCAGCGTCAGGGGAGGCGGAAACACCATATATTTT. This translates into CSVRGGGNTIYF. Supplemented by reference TRBV29-1 and TRBJ1-3, the full variable domain reads SAVISQKPSRDICQRGTSLTIQCQVDSQVTMMFWYRQQPGQSLTLIATANQGSEATYESGFVIDKFPISRPNLTFSTLTVSNMSPEDSSIYLCSVRGGGNTIYFGEGSWLTVV.

This chain joins TRBV12-3 or TRBV12-4 and TRBJ2-5, with TRBD2 matching over 12 bases. Trimming at V came to 6 bases and at J to 6 bases, leaving 11 bases not matched to a gene. The length of the CDR3 is 16 residues. The CDR3 loop is CASSFLASGGAQTQYF. DNA of the CDR3: TGTGCCAGCAGCTTCCTGGCTAGCGGGGGGGCTCAGACCCAGTACTTC.

Written as DNA, the CDR3 is TGTGCCAGCTCACCAAACAGGGGGGCAGACTATGGCTACACCTTC. This sequence encodes CASSPNRGADYGYTF. The chain has TRBV18 and TRBJ1-2, with 8 positions matching TRBD1. This CDR3 is 15 amino acids long. Germline CDR1 and CDR2: KGHSH and LQKENI. V shed 2 bases, J shed 3 bases, and the junction held 5 bases outside the gene matches.

V and J are TRBV9 and TRBJ2-2; no clear D. Trimming stripped 0 bases from V and 3 bases from J, with 9 bases between. Germline-derived CDR1 and CDR2 are SGDLS and YYNGEE. This CDR3 has 15 amino acids. The CDR3 sequence: CASSVAPLDTGELFF. CDR3 in DNA: TGTGCCAGCAGCGTAGCTCCGTTGGACACCGGGGAGCTGTTTTTT.

The chain couples TRBV11-2 to TRBJ2-1; 9 nucleotides agree with TRBD1. CDR3 length: 13 amino acids. CDR1 and CDR2 from the germline V gene are SGHAT and FQNNGV. The ends lost 9 bases at V and 4 bases at J; junction bases unmatched: 4. The CDR3 DNA sequence: TGTGCCAGTGAGGGACAGGGATACAATGAGCAGTTCTTC. Encoded protein: CASEGQGYNEQFF.

The rearrangement links TRBV2 to TRBJ1-1; TRBD1 matches at 7 bases. Germline V gives CDR1 SNHLY, CDR2 FYNNEI. J gave up 6 bases and V 4 bases, and 5 bases lay outside the gene matches. CDR3 length: 13 residues. Here the CDR3 DNA reads TGTGCCAGCAGTGTAAGGGGGCGGGCTGAAGCTTTCTTT. Translating gives CASSVRGRAEAFF.

V and J are TRBV18 and TRBJ2-3, with 8 bases that match TRBD2. This CDR3 contains 14 residues. Losses at the gene ends were 3 bases for V and 5 bases for J; bases not matched to a gene: 4. CDR1 KGHSH and CDR2 LQKENI come from the germline V gene. CDR3 protein: CASSPTSEGDTQYF. The CDR3 nucleotides read TGTGCCAGCTCACCGACTAGCGAGGGAGATACGCAGTATTTT.

This CDR3 is CASSLEQSYEQYF. CDR3 bases: TGTGCCAGCAGTTTAGAACAGTCCTACGAGCAGTACTTC. The chain combines TRBV12-3 or TRBV12-4 with TRBJ2-7; D gene unclear. The CDR3 length is 13 residues. V lost 1 base and J lost 1, with 5 bases in between.

In this sample, this clonotype turned up a few times. This chain links TRBV2 with TRBJ1-5; D not resolved. Germline CDR1 reads SNHLY; CDR2 reads FYNNEI. The CDR3 sequence is 13 residues long. V was pared by 3 bases and J by 5 bases, with 8 bases between. CDR3 sequence reads: CASSDEGYQPQHF. DNA for the CDR3: TGTGCCAGCAGTGATGAGGGTTATCAGCCCCAGCATTTT.

The chain combines TRBV28 with TRBJ2-2; D is uncertain. The CDR3 is 13 residues long. Trimming removed 3 bases from V and 6 bases from J, with 8 bases in between. CDR1 is MDHEN, CDR2 SYDVKM, per germline. CDR3 residues: CASSFSIPGELFF. The CDR3 bases are TGTGCCAGCAGTTTTTCCATCCCCGGGGAGCTGTTTTTT.

The chain uses TRBV7-6 and TRBJ1-3, with TRBD1 matching 11 bases. The CDR3 consists of 16 residues. From germline, CDR1 is SGHVS and CDR2 FNYEAQ. V trimming: 5 bases; J trimming: 4 bases; junction bases outside the gene matches: 7. The CDR3 sequence: CASSPFRDRGGNTIYF. In nucleotides, the CDR3 is TGTGCCAGCAGCCCCTTCCGGGACAGGGGGGGAAACACCATATATTTT. Together with reference TRBV7-6 and TRBJ1-3, the CDR3 gives the full variable domain: GAGVSQSPRYKVTKRGQDVALRCDPISGHVSLYWYRQALGQGPEFLTYFNYEAQQDKSGLPNDRFSAERPEGSISTLTIQRTEQRDSAMYRCASSPFRDRGGNTIYFGEGSWLTVV.

The rearrangement joins TRBV7-6 to TRBJ2-1; 7 positions agree with TRBD2. Germline values: CDR1 SGHVS, CDR2 FNYEAQ. The CDR3 spans 17 residues. The J segment lost 6 bases and the V segment lost 5 bases, leaving 16 bases of the junction unmatched. The CDR3 here is CASSPGPSGGGTNEQFF. The CDR3 DNA sequence: TGTGCCAGCAGCCCCGGCCCGTCGGGCGGGGGTACCAATGAGCAGTTCTTC.

The gene calls are TRBV29-1 and TRBJ2-7, with D hard to call. V was cut by 1 base and J by 3 bases, with 4 bases left in between. This CDR3 is built from 11 residues. CDR1 is SQVTM and CDR2 is ANQGSEA in the germline V gene. The chain's CDR3 is CSVEVNYEQYF. CDR3 DNA: TGCAGCGTTGAAGTAAACTACGAGCAGTACTTC.

This clonotype was seen once. This chain connects TRBV20-1 to TRBJ1-2, with 9 positions matching TRBD1. Germline CDR1 is DFQATT and CDR2 is SNEGSKA (reference sequence). Trimming took 5 bases from V and 6 from J; bases not matched to a gene: 7. The CDR3 contains 13 residues. CDR3 amino acids: CSAVRDRDNGYTF. The DNA of the CDR3 is TGCAGTGCTGTCCGGGACAGGGATAATGGCTACACCTTC.

The J gene is TRBJ2-5, the V gene TRBV18, with 8 nucleotides matching TRBD2. Losses at the gene ends were 0 bases for V and 5 bases for J; bases not matched to a gene: 2. This CDR3 has 14 residues. Germline CDR1 KGHSH, CDR2 LQKENI. CDR3 sequence reads: CASSPPLAGETQYF. CDR3 nucleotides: TGTGCCAGCTCACCACCGTTAGCGGGGGAGACCCAGTACTTC.

The genes are TRBV29-1 and TRBJ2-5; maybe TRBD1 (6 bases). This CDR3 has 13 residues. Germline-derived CDR1 and CDR2 are SQVTM and ANQGSEA. V dropped 5 bases and J dropped 4 bases, with 14 bases sitting between them. The CDR3 coding sequence is TGCAGCGTTCGTATACAGGGTGGAGAGACCCAGTACTTC. Translation gives CSVRIQGGETQYF.

The V and J genes are TRBV5-5 and TRBJ2-5, with D possibly matching TRBD1 (7 bases). The V gene's germline CDR1 is SGHKS and CDR2 YYEKEE (reference sequence). The CDR3 spans 16 residues. The V and J ends lost 2 bases and 2 bases respectively, with 16 bases between them. The CDR3 is CASSFRGDSAQETQYF. CDR3 coding DNA: TGTGCCAGCAGCTTTAGGGGGGACAGCGCACAAGAGACCCAGTACTTC.